This is a list of T cell receptor beta chains from one sample in a study of shared clonotypes between healthy human individuals. Assay used: immunoSEQ multiplex PCR; TCRdb lists only in-frame clones, some missing. The sample consists of 1.5 million to 2.5 million clones, approximately 94% of them appearing once. Sequenced input: naive CD8+ T cells sorted from blood. The receptors derive from a man aged 18 to 29 in good health. CDR3s leave out the opening cysteine and the closing phenylalanine or tryptophan. The order of the fields is CDR3 length, clone size, D gene, J gene, V gene, CDR3 protein. A D gene is named only where the DNA matches it firmly. Rows give clone size only sometimes, using once, few, many, or a class for an expanded clone.

>12|-|TRBD1|TRBJ2-1|TRBV27
ASSSFAGGNEQF
>11|few|TRBD1|TRBJ1-1|TRBV30
ACLGQGNTEAF
>14|-|TRBD1|TRBJ2-2|TRBV7-8
ASSPVGGLDTGELF
>12|-|-|TRBJ2-1|TRBV6-5
ASSLLSVSNEQF
>13|-|TRBD2|TRBJ2-3|TRBV7-3
ASSLVGGAADTQY
>12|-|TRBD1|TRBJ2-7|TRBV19
ASSMRGPGYEQY
>10|-|TRBD1|TRBJ1-2|TRBV30
AWSTGEILYT
>12|-|TRBD2|TRBJ2-7|TRBV7-9
ASSPPSGAYEQY
>16|once|TRBD2|TRBJ2-2|TRBV5-4
ATSPASGGASLTGELF
>13|-|TRBD2|TRBJ2-7|TRBV6-5
ASSTSGGPSYEQY
>14|-|-|TRBJ1-6|TRBV27
ASSGRHPGYNSPLH
>12|-|TRBD1|TRBJ1-6|TRBV6-1
ASSDTGAYSPLH
>12|-|-|TRBJ2-1|TRBV25-1
ASSWTEGTGEQF
>12|-|TRBD1|TRBJ1-4|TRBV2
ASSTAGQNEKLF
>14|-|-|TRBJ1-5|TRBV7-6
ASSLGYAEGNQPQH
>11|once|-|TRBJ1-5|TRBV7-9
ASAQGPNQPQH
>12|-|-|TRBJ2-7|TRBV2
ASRDFRESYEQY
>16|-|TRBD2|TRBJ2-7|TRBV4-3
ASSQFGTSGEGSYEQY
>14|-|TRBD2|TRBJ2-1|TRBV19
ASSETSGGAYNEQF
>12|-|TRBD2|TRBJ2-1|TRBV6-5
ASSPLTSGREVF
>14|-|-|TRBJ2-1|TRBV5-6
ASSLTPDSSYNEQF
>14|-|TRBD2|TRBJ2-7|TRBV7-9
ASSSHPREGLDEQY
>15|-|-|TRBJ2-2|TRBV11-2
ASSLEWARANTGELF
>14|-|TRBD1|TRBJ2-7|TRBV27
ASSSLPGQGSYEQY
>15|-|TRBD2|TRBJ2-1|TRBV13
ASSSGIAGIPYNEQF
>13|-|TRBD2|TRBJ2-1|TRBV9
ASTNPGLGDNEQF
>13|-|-|TRBJ1-4|TRBV4-3
ASSLWRGIDEKLF
>11|-|-|TRBJ1-5|TRBV4-1
ASSQAVDQPQH
>12|-|-|TRBJ2-7|TRBV2
ASRGAVDSYEQY
>15|-|-|TRBJ2-3|TRBV4-3
ASSQSSGGGRTDTQY
>13|-|TRBD1|TRBJ1-5|TRBV7-2
ASSSGTGGHQPQH
>12|-|-|TRBJ2-1|TRBV6-5
ASSRGFQYNEQF
>11|-|-|TRBJ2-5|TRBV27
ASSLSWGQTQY
>12|-|-|TRBJ2-7|TRBV4-1
ASSLRADSYEQY
>12|-|-|TRBJ2-4|TRBV2
ASSESVDSNIQY
>12|-|-|TRBJ2-7|TRBV6-1
ASSGRGLGYEQY
>13|once|-|TRBJ1-1|TRBV27
ASSMSQGYWTEAF
>15|-|TRBD2|TRBJ2-7|TRBV4-1
ASSQDGLSSGQYEQY
>13|-|-|TRBJ2-7|TRBV11-2
ASSLARAVSYEQY
>10|-|-|TRBJ1-5|TRBV28
ASSFNPEPQH
>14|-|-|TRBJ2-5|TRBV5-4
ASSFRGYGDQETQY
>12|-|TRBD1|TRBJ2-7|TRBV13
ASSIGTGVYEQY
>11|once|-|TRBJ2-2|TRBV7-9
ASSIGAAGELF
>12|-|-|TRBJ1-1|TRBV6-1
ASSDTRMNTEAF
>12|-|-|TRBJ2-3|TRBV7-9
ASSGASAGDTQY
>12|-|-|TRBJ1-1|TRBV27
ASTIGAGGTEAF
>12|-|TRBD1|TRBJ2-7|TRBV4-1
ASSQRGPPYEQY
>11|-|TRBD1|TRBJ1-1|TRBV30
AWSETGGSEAF
>15|-|-|TRBJ2-3|TRBV25-1
ASSEPTLATPTDTQY
>13|-|TRBD2|TRBJ2-2|TRBV6-5
ASRPGLALVGELF
>12|-|-|TRBJ2-7|TRBV19
ASSMAITADEQY
>12|-|-|TRBJ1-1|TRBV29-1
SVAIGTANTEAF
>15|-|TRBD1|TRBJ1-5|TRBV30
AWSAKYRGNSNQPQH
>10|-|-|TRBJ2-7|TRBV4-1
ASSQDGVEQY
>10|once|-|TRBJ2-7|TRBV6-5
ASRDKSYEQY
>9|-|-|TRBJ1-1|TRBV5-4
ASSSGHEAF
>12|-|-|TRBJ2-1|TRBV6-5
ASRYSSSYNEQF